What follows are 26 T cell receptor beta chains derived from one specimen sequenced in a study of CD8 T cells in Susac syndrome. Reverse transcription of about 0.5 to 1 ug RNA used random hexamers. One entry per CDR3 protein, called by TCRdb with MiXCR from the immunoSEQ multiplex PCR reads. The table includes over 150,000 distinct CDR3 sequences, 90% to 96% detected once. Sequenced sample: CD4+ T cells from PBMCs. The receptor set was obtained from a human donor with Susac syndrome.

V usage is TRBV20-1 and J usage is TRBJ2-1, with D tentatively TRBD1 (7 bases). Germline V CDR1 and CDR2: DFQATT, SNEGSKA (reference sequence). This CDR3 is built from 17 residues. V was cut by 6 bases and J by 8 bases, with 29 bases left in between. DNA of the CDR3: TGCAGTGCCGAGGAGGGGGCAGGCCTAGCTTGGGACGATGAGCAGTTCTTC. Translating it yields CSAEEGAGLAWDDEQFF.

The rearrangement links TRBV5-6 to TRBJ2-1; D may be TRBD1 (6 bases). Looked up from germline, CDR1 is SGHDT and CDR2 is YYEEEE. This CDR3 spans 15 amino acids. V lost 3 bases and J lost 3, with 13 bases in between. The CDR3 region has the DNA TGTGCCAGCAGCTCCGCGGACAGCTACTACAATGAGCAGTTCTTC. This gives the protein CASSSADSYYNEQFF.

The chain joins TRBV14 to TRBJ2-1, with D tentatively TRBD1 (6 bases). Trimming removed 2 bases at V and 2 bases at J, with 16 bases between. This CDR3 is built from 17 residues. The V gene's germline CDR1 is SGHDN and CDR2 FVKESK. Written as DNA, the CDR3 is TGTGCCAGCAGCCAATCCACACCTCGGACAGCCTACAATGAGCAGTTCTTC. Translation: CASSQSTPRTAYNEQFF.

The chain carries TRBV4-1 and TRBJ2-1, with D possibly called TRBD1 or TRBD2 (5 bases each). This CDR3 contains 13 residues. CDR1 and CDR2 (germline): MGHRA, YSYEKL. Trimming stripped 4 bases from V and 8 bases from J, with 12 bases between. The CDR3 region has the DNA TGCGCCAGCAGCCTATACCAGGGAGATGAGCAGTTCTTC. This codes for CASSLYQGDEQFF.

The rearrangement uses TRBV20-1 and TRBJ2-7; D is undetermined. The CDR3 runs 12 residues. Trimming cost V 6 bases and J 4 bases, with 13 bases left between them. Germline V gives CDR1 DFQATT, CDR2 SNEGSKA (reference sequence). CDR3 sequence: CSAQAPDYEQYV. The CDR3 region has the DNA TGCAGTGCCCAGGCCCCAGATTACGAGCAGTACGTC.

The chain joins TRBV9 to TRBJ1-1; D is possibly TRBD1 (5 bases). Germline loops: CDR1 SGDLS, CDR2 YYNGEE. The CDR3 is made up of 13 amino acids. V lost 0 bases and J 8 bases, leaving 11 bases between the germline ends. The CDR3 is CASSVESQGEAFF. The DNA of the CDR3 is TGTGCCAGCAGCGTAGAAAGCCAGGGAGAAGCTTTCTTT.

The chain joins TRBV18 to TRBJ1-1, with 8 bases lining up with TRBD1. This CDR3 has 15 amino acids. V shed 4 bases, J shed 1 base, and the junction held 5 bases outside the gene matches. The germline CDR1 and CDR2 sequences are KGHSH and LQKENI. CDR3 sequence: CASSLGQAANTEAFF. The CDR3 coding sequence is TGTGCCAGCTCACTGGGACAGGCGGCGAACACTGAAGCTTTCTTT.

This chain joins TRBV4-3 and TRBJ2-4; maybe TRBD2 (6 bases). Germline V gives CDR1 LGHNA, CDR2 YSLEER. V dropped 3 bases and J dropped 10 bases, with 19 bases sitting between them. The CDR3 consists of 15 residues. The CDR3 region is CASSQDRDSIRIQYF. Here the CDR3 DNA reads TGCGCCAGCAGCCAGGACCGGGACTCCATTCGTATTCAGTACTTC.

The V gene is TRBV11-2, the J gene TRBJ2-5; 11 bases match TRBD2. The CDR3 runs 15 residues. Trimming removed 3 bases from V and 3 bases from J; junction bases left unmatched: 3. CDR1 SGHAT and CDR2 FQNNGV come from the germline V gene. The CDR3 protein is CASSLQTSGEETQYF. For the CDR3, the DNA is TGTGCCAGCAGCTTGCAGACTAGCGGGGAAGAGACCCAGTACTTC.

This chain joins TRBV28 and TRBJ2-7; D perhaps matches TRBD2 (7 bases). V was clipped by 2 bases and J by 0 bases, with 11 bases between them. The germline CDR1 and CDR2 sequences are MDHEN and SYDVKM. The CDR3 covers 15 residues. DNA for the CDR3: TGTGCCAGCAGTTTAGGGGGGGACACCTCCTACGAGCAGTACTTC. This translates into CASSLGGDTSYEQYF.

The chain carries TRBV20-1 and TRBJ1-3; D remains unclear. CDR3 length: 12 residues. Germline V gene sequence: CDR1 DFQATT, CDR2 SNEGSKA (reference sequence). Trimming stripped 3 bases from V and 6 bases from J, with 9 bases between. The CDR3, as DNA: TGCAGTGCTAGTTCGGTGGAAAACACCATATATTTT. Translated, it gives CSASSVENTIYF.

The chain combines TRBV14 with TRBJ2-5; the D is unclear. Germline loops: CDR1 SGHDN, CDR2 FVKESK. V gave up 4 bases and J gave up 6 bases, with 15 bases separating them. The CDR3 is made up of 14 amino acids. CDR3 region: CASSRVSRSQTQYF. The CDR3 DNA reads TGTGCCAGCAGCCGGGTTAGTAGATCGCAGACCCAGTACTTC.

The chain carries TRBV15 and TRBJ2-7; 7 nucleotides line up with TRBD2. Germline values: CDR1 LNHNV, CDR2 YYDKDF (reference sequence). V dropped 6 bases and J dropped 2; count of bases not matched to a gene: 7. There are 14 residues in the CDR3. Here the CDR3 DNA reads TGTGCCACCAGAAAAGGGACTACTGCCTACGAGCAGTACTTC. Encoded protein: CATRKGTTAYEQYF.

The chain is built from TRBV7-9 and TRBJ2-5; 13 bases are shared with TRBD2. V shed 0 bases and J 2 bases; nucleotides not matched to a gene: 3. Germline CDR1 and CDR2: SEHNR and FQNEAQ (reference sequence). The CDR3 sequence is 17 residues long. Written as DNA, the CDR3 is TGTGCCAGCAGCTTAGCCCAGGGACTAGCGGGACAAGAGACCCAGTACTTC. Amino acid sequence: CASSLAQGLAGQETQYF.

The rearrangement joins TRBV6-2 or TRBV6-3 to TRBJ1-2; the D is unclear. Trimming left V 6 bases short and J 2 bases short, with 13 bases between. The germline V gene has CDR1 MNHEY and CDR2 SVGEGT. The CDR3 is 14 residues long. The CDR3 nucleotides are TGTGCCAGCAGCCAGCAGCTCCGAAACTATGGCTACACCTTC. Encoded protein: CASSQQLRNYGYTF.

CDR3 sequence: CASSQVAFSYEQYF. DNA for the CDR3: TGCGCCAGCAGCCAAGTAGCGTTCTCCTACGAGCAGTACTTC. The V and J genes are TRBV4-3 and TRBJ2-7; D possibly corresponds to TRBD2 (5 bases). Germline CDR1 LGHNA, CDR2 YSLEER. The V and J ends lost 1 base and 0 bases respectively, with 7 bases between them. The CDR3 runs 14 residues.

CDR3 sequence: CASSQEGGGIIYGYTF. The CDR3 coding sequence is TGCGCCAGCAGCCAAGAAGGGGGCGGCATCATCTATGGCTACACCTTC. This chain connects TRBV4-3 to TRBJ1-2; 7 bases map to TRBD1. Germline V lookup: CDR1 LGHNA, CDR2 YSLEER. V gave up 0 bases and J gave up 4 bases; unmatched junction bases: 8. CDR3 length equals 16 residues.

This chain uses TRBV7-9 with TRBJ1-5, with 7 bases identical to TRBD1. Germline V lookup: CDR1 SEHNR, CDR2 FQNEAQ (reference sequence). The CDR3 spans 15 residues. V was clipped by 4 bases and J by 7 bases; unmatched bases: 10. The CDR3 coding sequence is TGTGCCAGCAGCTCGAACCGACAGGGCGGCCAGCCCCAGCATTTT. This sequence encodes CASSSNRQGGQPQHF.

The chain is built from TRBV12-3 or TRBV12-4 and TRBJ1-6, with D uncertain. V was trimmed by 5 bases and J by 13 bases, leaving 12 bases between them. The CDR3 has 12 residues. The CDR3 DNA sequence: TGTGCCAGCAGTAGTCCCTCGAGGCCCCTCCACTTT. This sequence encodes CASSSPSRPLHF.

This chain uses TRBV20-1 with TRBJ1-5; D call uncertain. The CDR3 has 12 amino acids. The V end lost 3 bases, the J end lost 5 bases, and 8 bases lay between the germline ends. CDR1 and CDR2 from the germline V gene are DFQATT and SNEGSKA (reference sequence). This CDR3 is CSASTGDQPQHF. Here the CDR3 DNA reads TGCAGTGCTAGTACGGGCGATCAGCCCCAGCATTTT.

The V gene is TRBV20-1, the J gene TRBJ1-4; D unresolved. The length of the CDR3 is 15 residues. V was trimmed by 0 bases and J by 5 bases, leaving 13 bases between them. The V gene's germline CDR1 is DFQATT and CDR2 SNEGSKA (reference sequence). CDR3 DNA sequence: TGCAGTGCTAGAGATGTCGGCACGAGCAATGAAAAACTGTTTTTT. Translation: CSARDVGTSNEKLFF.

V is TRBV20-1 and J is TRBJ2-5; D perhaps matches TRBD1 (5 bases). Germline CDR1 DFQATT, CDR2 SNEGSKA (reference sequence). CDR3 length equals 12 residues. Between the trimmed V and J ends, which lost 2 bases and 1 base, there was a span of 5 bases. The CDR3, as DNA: TGCAGTGCTAGAACAGGCCAAGAGACCCAGTACTTC. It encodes CSARTGQETQYF.

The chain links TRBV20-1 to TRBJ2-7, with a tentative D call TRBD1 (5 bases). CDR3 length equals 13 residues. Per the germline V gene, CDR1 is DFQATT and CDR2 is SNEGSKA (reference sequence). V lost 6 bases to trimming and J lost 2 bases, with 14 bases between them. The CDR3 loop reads CSAGSDRTYEQYF. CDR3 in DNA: TGCAGTGCGGGGTCAGACAGAACCTACGAGCAGTACTTC.

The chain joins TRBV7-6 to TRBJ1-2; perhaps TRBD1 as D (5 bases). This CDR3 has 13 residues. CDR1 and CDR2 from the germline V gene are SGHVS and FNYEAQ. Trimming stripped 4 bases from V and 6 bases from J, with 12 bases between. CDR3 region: CASSSGDSHGYTF. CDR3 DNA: TGTGCCAGCAGCTCGGGGGACTCCCATGGCTACACCTTC.

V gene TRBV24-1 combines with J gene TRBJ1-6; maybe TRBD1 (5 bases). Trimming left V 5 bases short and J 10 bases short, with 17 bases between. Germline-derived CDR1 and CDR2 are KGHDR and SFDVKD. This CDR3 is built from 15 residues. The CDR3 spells CATSVRGLAYSPLHF. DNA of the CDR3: TGTGCCACCAGTGTAAGGGGTTTGGCTTACTCACCCCTCCACTTT.

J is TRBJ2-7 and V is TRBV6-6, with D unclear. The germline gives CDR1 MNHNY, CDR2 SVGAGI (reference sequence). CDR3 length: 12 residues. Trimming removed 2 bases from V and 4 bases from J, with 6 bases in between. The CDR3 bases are TGTGCCAGCAGTTACGTAGGTTACGAGCAGTACTTC. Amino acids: CASSYVGYEQYF.